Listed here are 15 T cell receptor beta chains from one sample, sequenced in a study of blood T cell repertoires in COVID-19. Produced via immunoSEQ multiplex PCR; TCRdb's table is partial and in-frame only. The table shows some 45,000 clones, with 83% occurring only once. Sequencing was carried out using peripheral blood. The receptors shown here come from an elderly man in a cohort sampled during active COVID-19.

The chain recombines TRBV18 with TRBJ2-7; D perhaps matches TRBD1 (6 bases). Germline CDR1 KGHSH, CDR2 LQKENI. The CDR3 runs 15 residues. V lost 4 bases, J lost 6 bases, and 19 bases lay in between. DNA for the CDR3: TGTGCCAGCTCACAGACAGGCCCCCCAGCCGGCGAGCAGTACTTC. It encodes CASSQTGPPAGEQYF.

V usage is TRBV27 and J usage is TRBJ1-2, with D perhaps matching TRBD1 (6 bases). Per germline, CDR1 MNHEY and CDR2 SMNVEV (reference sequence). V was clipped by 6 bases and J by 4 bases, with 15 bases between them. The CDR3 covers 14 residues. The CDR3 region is CASSPDRSRYGYTF. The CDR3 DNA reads TGTGCCAGCAGCCCCGACAGGAGTCGCTATGGCTACACCTTC.

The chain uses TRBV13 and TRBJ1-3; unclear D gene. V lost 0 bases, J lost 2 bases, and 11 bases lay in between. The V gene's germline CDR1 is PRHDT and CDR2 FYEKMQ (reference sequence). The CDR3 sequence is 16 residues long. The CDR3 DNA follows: TGTGCCAGCAGCTTAGGCCGACACCGCACTGGAAACACCATATATTTT. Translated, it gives CASSLGRHRTGNTIYF.

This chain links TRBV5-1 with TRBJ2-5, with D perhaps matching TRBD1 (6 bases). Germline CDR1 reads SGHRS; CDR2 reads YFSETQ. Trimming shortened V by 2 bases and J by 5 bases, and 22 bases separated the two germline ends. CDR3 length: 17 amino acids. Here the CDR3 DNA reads TGCGCCAGCAGCTTAAATGGGGCAGGGTATAGGGGGGAGACCCAGTACTTC. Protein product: CASSLNGAGYRGETQYF. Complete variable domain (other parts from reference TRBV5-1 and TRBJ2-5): KAGVTQTPRYLIKTRGQQVTLSCSPISGHRSVSWYQQTPGQGLQFLFEYFSETQRNKGNFPGRFSGRQFSNSRSEMNVSTLELGDSALYLCASSLNGAGYRGETQYFGPGTRLLVL.

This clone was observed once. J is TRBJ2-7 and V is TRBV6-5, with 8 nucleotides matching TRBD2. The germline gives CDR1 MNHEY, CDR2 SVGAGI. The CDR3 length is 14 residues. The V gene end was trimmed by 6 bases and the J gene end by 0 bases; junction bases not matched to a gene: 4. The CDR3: CASRPGGNSYEQYF. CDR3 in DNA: TGTGCCAGCAGACCGGGGGGGAACTCCTACGAGCAGTACTTC.

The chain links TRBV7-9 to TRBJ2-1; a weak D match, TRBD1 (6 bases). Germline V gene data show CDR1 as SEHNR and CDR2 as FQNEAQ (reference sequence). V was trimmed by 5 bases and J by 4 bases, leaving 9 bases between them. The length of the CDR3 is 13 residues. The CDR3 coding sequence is TGTGCCAGCAGCCGGGACATTTACAATGAGCAGTTCTTC. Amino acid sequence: CASSRDIYNEQFF.

The CDR3 nucleotides read TGTGCCAGCAGTTGGAGCGGAGGGACTGAAGCTTTCTTT. It codes for CASSWSGGTEAFF. The rearrangement uses TRBV12-3 or TRBV12-4 and TRBJ1-1; unclear D gene. Trimming took off 4 bases at V and 5 bases at J, with 11 bases between the two ends. The CDR3 loop spans 13 amino acids.

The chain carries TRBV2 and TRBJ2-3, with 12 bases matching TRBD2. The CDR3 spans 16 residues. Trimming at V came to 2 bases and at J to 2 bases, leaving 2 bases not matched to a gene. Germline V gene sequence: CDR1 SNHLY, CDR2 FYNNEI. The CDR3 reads CASSETSGRITDTQYF. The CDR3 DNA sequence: TGTGCCAGCAGTGAAACTAGCGGGAGGATCACAGATACGCAGTATTTT.

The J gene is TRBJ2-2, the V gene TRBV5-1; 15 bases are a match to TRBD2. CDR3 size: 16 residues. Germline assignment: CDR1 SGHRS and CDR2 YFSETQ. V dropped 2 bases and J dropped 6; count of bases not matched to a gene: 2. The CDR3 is CASSFGTSGRSGELFF. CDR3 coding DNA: TGCGCCAGCAGCTTTGGGACTAGCGGGAGGTCCGGGGAGCTGTTTTTT.

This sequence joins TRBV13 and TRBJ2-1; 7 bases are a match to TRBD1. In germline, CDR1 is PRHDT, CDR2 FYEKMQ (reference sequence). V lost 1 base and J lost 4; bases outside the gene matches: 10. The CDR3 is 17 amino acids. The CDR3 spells CASSLEGLRGRYNEQFF. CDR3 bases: TGTGCCAGCAGCTTAGAAGGGTTGAGGGGGCGATACAATGAGCAGTTCTTC. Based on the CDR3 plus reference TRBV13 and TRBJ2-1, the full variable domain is AAGVIQSPRHLIKEKRETATLKCYPIPRHDTVYWYQQGPGQDPQFLISFYEKMQSDKGSIPDRFSAQQFSDYHSELNMSSLELGDSALYFCASSLEGLRGRYNEQFFGPGTRLTVL.

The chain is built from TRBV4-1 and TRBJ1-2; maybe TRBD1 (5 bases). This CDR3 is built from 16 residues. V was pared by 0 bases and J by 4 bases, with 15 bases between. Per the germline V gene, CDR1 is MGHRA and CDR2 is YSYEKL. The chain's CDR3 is CASSQEGNRNLYGYTF. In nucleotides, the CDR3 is TGCGCCAGCAGCCAAGAAGGGAACAGGAACCTCTATGGCTACACCTTC.

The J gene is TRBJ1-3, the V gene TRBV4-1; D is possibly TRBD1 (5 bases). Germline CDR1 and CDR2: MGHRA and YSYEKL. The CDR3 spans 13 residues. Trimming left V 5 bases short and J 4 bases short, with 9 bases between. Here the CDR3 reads CASSGAAGNTIYF. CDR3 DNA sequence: TGCGCCAGCAGCGGGGCAGCCGGAAACACCATATATTTT.

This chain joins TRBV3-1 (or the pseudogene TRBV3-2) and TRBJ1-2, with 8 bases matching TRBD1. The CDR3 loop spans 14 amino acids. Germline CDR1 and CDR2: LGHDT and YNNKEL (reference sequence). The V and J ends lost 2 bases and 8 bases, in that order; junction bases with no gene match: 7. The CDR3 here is CASSQTGTGKGYTF. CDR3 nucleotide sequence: TGTGCCAGCAGCCAAACCGGGACAGGAAAAGGCTACACCTTC.

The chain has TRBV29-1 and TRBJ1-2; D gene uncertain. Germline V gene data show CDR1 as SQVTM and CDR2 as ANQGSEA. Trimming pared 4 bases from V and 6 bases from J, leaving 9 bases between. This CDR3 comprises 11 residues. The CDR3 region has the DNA TGCAGCGTTGGGCGACTCAATGGCTACACCTTC. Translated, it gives CSVGRLNGYTF. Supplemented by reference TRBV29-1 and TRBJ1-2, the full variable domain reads SAVISQKPSRDICQRGTSLTIQCQVDSQVTMMFWYRQQPGQSLTLIATANQGSEATYESGFVIDKFPISRPNLTFSTLTVSNMSPEDSSIYLCSVGRLNGYTFGSGTRLTVV.

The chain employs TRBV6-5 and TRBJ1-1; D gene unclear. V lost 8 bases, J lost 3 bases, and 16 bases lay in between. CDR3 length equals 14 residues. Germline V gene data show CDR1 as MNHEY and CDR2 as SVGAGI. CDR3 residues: CASGGYVGYTEAFF. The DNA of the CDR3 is TGTGCCAGCGGAGGTTATGTGGGTTACACTGAAGCTTTCTTT.